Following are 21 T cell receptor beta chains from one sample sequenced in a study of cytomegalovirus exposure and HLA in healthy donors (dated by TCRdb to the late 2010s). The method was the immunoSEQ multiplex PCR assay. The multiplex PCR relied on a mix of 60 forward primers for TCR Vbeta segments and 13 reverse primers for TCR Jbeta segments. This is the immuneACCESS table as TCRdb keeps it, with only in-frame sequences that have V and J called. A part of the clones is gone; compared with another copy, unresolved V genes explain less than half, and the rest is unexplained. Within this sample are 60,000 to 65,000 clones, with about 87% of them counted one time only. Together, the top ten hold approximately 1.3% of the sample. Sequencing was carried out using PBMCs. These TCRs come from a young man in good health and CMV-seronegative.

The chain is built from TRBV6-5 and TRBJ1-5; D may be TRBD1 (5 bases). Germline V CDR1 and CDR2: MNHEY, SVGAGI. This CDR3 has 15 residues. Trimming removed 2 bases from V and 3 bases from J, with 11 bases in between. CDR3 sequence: CASSYRGGDNQPQHF. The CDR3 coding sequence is TGTGCCAGCAGTTACCGGGGAGGGGACAATCAGCCCCAGCATTTT.

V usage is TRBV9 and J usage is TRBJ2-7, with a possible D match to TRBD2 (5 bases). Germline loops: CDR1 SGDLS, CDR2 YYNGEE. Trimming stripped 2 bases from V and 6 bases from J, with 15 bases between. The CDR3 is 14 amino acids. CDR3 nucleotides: TGTGCCAGCAGCGTGGGGTGGCTTGAGGGCGAGCAGTACTTC. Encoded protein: CASSVGWLEGEQYF.

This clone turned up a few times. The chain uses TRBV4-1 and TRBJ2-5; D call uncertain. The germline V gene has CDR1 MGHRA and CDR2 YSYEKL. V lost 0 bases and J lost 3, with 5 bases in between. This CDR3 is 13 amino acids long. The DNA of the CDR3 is TGCGCCAGCAGCCAAGATCGGGAAGAGACCCAGTACTTC. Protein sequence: CASSQDREETQYF.

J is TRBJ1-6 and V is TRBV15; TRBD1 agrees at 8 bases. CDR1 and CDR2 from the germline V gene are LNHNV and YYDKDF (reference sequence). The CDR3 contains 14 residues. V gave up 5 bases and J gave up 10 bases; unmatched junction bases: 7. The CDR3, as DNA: TGTGCCACCAGCCGGACAGGGTTAGGATCACCCCTCCACTTT. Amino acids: CATSRTGLGSPLHF.

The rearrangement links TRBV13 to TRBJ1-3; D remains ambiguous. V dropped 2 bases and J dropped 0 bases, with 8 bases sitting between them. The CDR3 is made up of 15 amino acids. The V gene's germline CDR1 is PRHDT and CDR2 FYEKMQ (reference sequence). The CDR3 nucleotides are TGTGCCAGCAGCTTACTAACAGACTCTGGAAACACCATATATTTT. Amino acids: CASSLLTDSGNTIYF. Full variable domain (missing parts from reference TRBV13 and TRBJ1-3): AAGVIQSPRHLIKEKRETATLKCYPIPRHDTVYWYQQGPGQDPQFLISFYEKMQSDKGSIPDRFSAQQFSDYHSELNMSSLELGDSALYFCASSLLTDSGNTIYFGEGSWLTVV.

CDR3 region: CASASEWDRNTEAFF. CDR3 nucleotide sequence: TGTGCCAGCGCTTCAGAATGGGACAGAAACACTGAAGCTTTCTTT. The gene calls are TRBV6-1 and TRBJ1-1; 7 bases fit TRBD1. This CDR3 comprises 15 residues. Trimming removed 8 bases from V and 2 bases from J; junction bases left unmatched: 11. Germline V gene data show CDR1 as MNHNS and CDR2 as SASEGT.

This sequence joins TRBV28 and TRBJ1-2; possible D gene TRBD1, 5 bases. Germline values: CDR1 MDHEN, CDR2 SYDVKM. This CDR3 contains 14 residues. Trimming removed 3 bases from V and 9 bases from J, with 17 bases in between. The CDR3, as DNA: TGTGCCAGCAGTTTCGACAGTTCCCTAAATAGCTACACCTTC. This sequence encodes CASSFDSSLNSYTF.

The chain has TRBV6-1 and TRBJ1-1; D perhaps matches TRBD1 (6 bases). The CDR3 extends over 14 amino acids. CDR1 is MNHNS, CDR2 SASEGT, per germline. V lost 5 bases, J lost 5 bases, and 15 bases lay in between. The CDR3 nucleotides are TGTGCCAGCAGTCCTACGTGGGGGCGGACTGAAGCTTTCTTT. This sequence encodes CASSPTWGRTEAFF.

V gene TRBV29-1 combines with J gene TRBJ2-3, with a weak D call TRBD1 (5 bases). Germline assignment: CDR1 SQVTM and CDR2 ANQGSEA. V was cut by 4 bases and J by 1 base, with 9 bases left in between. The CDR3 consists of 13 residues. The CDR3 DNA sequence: TGCAGCGTTGGGGGCGGTGGCACAGATACGCAGTATTTT. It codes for CSVGGGGTDTQYF.

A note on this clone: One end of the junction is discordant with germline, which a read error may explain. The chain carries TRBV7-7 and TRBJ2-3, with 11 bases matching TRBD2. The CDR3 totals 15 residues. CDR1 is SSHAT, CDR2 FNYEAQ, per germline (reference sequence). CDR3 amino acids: CASSFGLAGGDTQYF. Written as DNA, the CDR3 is TGTGCTAGCAGCTTCGGGCTAGCGGGAGGAGATACGCAGTATTTT.

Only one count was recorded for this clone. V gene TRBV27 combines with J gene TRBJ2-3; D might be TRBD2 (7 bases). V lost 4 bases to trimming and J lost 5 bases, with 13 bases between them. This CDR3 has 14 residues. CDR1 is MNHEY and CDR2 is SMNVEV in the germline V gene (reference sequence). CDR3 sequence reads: CASSYRGARDTQYF. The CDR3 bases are TGTGCCAGCAGTTACCGGGGGGCAAGAGATACGCAGTATTTT.

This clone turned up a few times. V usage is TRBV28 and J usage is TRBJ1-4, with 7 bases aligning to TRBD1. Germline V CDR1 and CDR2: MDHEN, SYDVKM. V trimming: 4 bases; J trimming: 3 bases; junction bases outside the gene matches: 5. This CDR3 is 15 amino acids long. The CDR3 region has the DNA TGTGCCAGCAGTTGGGTCGACAGGGCTAATGAAAAACTGTTTTTT. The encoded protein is CASSWVDRANEKLFF.

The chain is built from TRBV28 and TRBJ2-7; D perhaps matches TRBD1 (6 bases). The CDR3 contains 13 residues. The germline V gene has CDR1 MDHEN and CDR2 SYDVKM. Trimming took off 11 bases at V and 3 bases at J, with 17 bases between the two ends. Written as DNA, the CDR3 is TGTGCCGTCCAGGGGTCCCACCTCTACGAGCAGTACTTC. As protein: CAVQGSHLYEQYF.

The CDR3, as DNA: TGTGCCAGCAGGGTGGGCGGGGCGGGCTACACCTTC. Translated, it gives CASRVGGAGYTF. This sequence joins TRBV27 and TRBJ1-2, with D tentatively TRBD1 (5 bases). CDR1 MNHEY and CDR2 SMNVEV come from the germline V gene (reference sequence). This CDR3 spans 12 amino acids. V lost 6 bases and J 8 bases, leaving 13 bases between the germline ends.

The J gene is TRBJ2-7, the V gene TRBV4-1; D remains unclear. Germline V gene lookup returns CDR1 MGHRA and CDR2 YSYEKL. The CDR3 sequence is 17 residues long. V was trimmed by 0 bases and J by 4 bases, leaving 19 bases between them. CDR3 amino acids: CASSQDFYSPRYYEQYF. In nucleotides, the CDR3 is TGCGCCAGCAGCCAAGATTTTTACAGCCCCAGGTATTACGAGCAGTACTTC.

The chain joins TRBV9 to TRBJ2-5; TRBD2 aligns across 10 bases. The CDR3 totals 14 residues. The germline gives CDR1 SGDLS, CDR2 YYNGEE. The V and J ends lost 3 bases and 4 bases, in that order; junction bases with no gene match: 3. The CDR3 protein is CASSGSGGVETQYF. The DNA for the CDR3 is TGTGCCAGCAGCGGGAGCGGGGGGGTAGAGACCCAGTACTTC.

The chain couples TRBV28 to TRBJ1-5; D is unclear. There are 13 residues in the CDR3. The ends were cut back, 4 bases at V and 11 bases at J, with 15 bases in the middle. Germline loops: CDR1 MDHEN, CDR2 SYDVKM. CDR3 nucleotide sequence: TGTGCCAGCAGTTGGGCCTCCGTCCTGGCCCAGCATTTT. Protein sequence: CASSWASVLAQHF.

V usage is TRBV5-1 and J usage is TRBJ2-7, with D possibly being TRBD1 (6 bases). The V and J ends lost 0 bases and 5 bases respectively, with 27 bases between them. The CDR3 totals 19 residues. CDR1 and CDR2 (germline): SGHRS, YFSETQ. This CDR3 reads CASSLASVKVDRSVHEQYF. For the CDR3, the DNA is TGCGCCAGCAGCTTGGCCTCTGTTAAGGTGGACAGATCGGTCCACGAGCAGTACTTC.

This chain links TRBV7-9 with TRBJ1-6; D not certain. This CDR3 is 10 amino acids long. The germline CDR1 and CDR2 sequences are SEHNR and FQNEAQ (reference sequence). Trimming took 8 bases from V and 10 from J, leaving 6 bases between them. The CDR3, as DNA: TGTGCCAGCGGCGGCTCACCCCTCCACTTT. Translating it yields CASGGSPLHF.

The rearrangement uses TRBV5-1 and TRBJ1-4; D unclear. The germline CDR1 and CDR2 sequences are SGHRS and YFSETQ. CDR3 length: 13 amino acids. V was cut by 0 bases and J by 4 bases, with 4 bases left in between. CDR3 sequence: CASSLAGNEKLFF. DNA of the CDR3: TGCGCCAGCAGCTTGGCCGGTAATGAAAAACTGTTTTTT.

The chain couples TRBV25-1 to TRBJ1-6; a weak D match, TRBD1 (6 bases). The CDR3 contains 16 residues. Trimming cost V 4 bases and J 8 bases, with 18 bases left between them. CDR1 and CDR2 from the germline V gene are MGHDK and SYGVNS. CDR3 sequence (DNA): TGTGCCAGCAGTGGACAGGACCTTCGGGAAGATTCACCCCTCCACTTT. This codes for CASSGQDLREDSPLHF.